Each of the 24 T cell receptor beta chains below was sequenced from the same sample in a study of preoperative IRX-2 immunotherapy in early breast cancer. The treatment denotes: preoperative locoregional IRX-2 cytokine immunotherapy. TCRdb's copy holds only in-frame clones and misses some; the assay was immunoSEQ multiplex PCR. The sample lists under 6,000 clones, approximately 76% seen once, with 14% in the top ten. Material: tumor tissue, obtained before IRX-2 immunotherapy. Source of these receptors: a human donor with breast cancer.

CDR3 nucleotides: TGTGCCAGCAGTTATGCCCAGGGTTACAATGAGCAGTTCTTC. Its translation: CASSYAQGYNEQFF. V and J are TRBV6-8 and TRBJ2-1; weak D call: TRBD1 (5 bases). V gave up 3 bases and J gave up 4 bases, with 10 bases separating them. The CDR3 is made up of 14 amino acids. CDR1 and CDR2 from the germline V gene are MNHGY and SAAAGT.

This clone was detected a few times. This rearrangement joins TRBV6-8 to TRBJ1-4, with D maybe TRBD1 (5 bases). Trimming took off 6 bases at V and 1 base at J, with 9 bases between the two ends. The CDR3 extends over 14 amino acids. The germline V gene encodes CDR1 MNHGY and CDR2 SAAAGT. CDR3 loop: CASRRGVTNEKLFF. Here the CDR3 DNA reads TGTGCCAGCAGGCGGGGGGTAACTAATGAAAAACTGTTTTTT.

The chain recombines TRBV7-1 with TRBJ2-7, with 7 bases aligning to TRBD2. TRBV7-1 is designated an ORF whose function remains uncertain. The ends lost 3 bases at V and 4 bases at J; junction bases unmatched: 6. The CDR3 loop spans 14 amino acids. The CDR3 nucleotides are TGTGCCAGCAGCTCCCGGGGAGGGAAGTACGAGCAGTACTTC. Translating it yields CASSSRGGKYEQYF.

The chain links TRBV23-1 to TRBJ2-7; D perhaps matches TRBD1 (6 bases). TRBV23-1 is placed among ORFs of uncertain function. Trimming took off 6 bases at V and 4 bases at J, with 16 bases between the two ends. The CDR3 has 14 amino acids. The CDR3 reads CASSQRQAGYEQYF. CDR3 coding DNA: TGCGCCAGCAGCCAACGACAGGCCGGTTACGAGCAGTACTTC.

This clone is judged medium-sized (0.01 to 0.1%). The chain carries TRBV5-1 and TRBJ2-5, with 13 positions matching TRBD2. The CDR3 length is 16 residues. Germline loops: CDR1 SGHRS, CDR2 YFSETQ. Trimming cost V 0 bases and J 5 bases; bases outside gene matches: 4. DNA of the CDR3: TGCGCCAGCAGCTTGGAGGGGACTAGCGGGATGGAGACCCAGTACTTC. Encoded protein: CASSLEGTSGMETQYF. Together with reference TRBV5-1 and TRBJ2-5, the CDR3 gives the full variable domain: KAGVTQTPRYLIKTRGQQVTLSCSPISGHRSVSWYQQTPGQGLQFLFEYFSETQRNKGNFPGRFSGRQFSNSRSEMNVSTLELGDSALYLCASSLEGTSGMETQYFGPGTRLLVL.

The chain has TRBV11-3 and TRBJ1-1; TRBD1 agrees at 10 bases. Germline trimming cut 6 bases from V and 3 bases from J; bases unmatched to any gene: 7. This CDR3 region has 15 residues. Germline values: CDR1 SGHNT, CDR2 YENEEA. CDR3 sequence reads: CASSLTGGMDTEAFF. DNA of the CDR3: TGTGCCAGCAGTTTGACAGGGGGCATGGACACTGAAGCTTTCTTT.

The CDR3 loop is CASSEGRYNEKLFF. CDR3 nucleotides: TGTGCCAGCAGTGAGGGCAGATATAATGAAAAACTGTTTTTT. The chain joins TRBV6-8 to TRBJ1-4; the D is unclear. V gave up 5 bases and J gave up 4 bases, with 11 bases separating them. The CDR3 is made up of 14 amino acids. Germline values: CDR1 MNHGY, CDR2 SAAAGT.

The rearrangement uses TRBV25-1 and TRBJ1-5; maybe TRBD1 (5 bases). CDR3 size: 15 residues. Germline-derived CDR1 and CDR2 are MGHDK and SYGVNS. V was clipped by 1 base and J by 3 bases, with 10 bases between them. Here the CDR3 DNA reads TGTGCCAGCAGTGAATCGGAGGGACCCAATCAGCCCCAGCATTTT. Residues: CASSESEGPNQPQHF.

This clone was picked up a small number of times. This chain joins TRBV11-3 and TRBJ1-3; 7 bases agree with TRBD1. The CDR3 has 15 amino acids. The V segment lost 5 bases and the J segment 7 bases; nucleotides outside the gene matches: 11. Germline lookup yields CDR1 SGHNT and CDR2 YENEEA. CDR3 in DNA: TGTGCCAGCAGCCACGACAGGGTTTTTCGGAACACCATATATTTT. This translates into CASSHDRVFRNTIYF. Full variable domain (outside the CDR3, taken from reference TRBV11-3 and TRBJ1-3): EAGVVQSPRYKIIEKKQPVAFWCNPISGHNTLYWYLQNLGQGPELLIRYENEEAVDDSQLPKDRFSAERLKGVDSTLKIQPAELGDSAVYLCASSHDRVFRNTIYFGEGSWLTVV.

The chain employs TRBV7-5 and TRBJ2-2; the table's D gene call, TRBD2, was not cross checked with the DNA. TRBV7-5 is described as a pseudogene. CDR3 length: 16 amino acids. CDR3 residues: CASSLSAGTSTGELFF. CDR3 bases: TGTGCCAGCAGCTTATCCGCGGGAACATCCACCGGGGAGCTGTTTTTT.

The V call is TRBV18, the J call TRBJ1-4; D is undetermined. The germline V gene has CDR1 KGHSH and CDR2 LQKENI. The CDR3 totals 16 residues. V was cut by 1 base and J by 0 bases, with 9 bases left in between. For the CDR3, the DNA is TGTGCCAGCTCACCACTACCTTTTGCAACTAATGAAAAACTGTTTTTT. This encodes CASSPLPFATNEKLFF.

This clone was seen just once. The chain has TRBV18 and TRBJ1-2; 10 nucleotides agree with TRBD1. Trimming cost V 5 bases and J 4 bases; bases outside gene matches: 7. Per the germline V gene, CDR1 is KGHSH and CDR2 is LQKENI. The CDR3 has 15 residues. CDR3: CASSDSGQGIYGYTF. As DNA, the CDR3 is TGTGCCAGCTCAGATTCGGGACAGGGGATCTATGGCTACACCTTC.

The chain carries TRBV6-8 and TRBJ1-2; TRBD1 might be the D (5 bases). V lost 11 bases and J lost 2, with 18 bases in between. Per the germline V gene, CDR1 is MNHGY and CDR2 is SAAAGT. The CDR3 covers 14 residues. Here the CDR3 reads CAAHQAGKNYGYTF. The CDR3 bases are TGTGCCGCACACCAGGCAGGGAAAAACTATGGCTACACCTTC.

Here the CDR3 reads CASRLDQYNEQFF. Here the CDR3 DNA reads TGTGCCAGCAGATTGGACCAATACAATGAGCAGTTCTTC. The V gene is TRBV6-8, the J gene TRBJ2-1; D unclear. V was pared by 6 bases and J by 4 bases, with 10 bases between. Germline loops: CDR1 MNHGY, CDR2 SAAAGT. This CDR3 comprises 13 residues.

The J gene is TRBJ2-2, the V gene TRBV12-2; the D call TRBD2 from the table was never checked on the DNA. TRBV12-2 is assigned pseudogene status. There are 14 residues in the CDR3. CDR3 coding DNA: TGTGCCGGTCAATTGGGAGGGTACACCGGGGAGCTGTTTTTT. Its protein is CAGQLGGYTGELFF.

This clone was detected only once. The rearrangement joins TRBV6-8 to TRBJ1-2, with 7 bases fitting TRBD1. In germline, CDR1 is MNHGY, CDR2 SAAAGT. Unmatched junction bases numbered 14, after V lost 4 bases and J lost 9 bases. The CDR3 covers 15 residues. CDR3 loop: CASSLGTAPYRSYTF. As DNA, the CDR3 is TGTGCCAGCAGTTTAGGGACAGCCCCTTATAGGAGCTACACCTTC.

This clone was recorded a few times. J is TRBJ1-2 and V is TRBV6-8; 7 bases fit TRBD1. The ends lost 5 bases at V and 4 bases at J; junction bases unmatched: 16. The CDR3 runs to 17 residues. Germline V CDR1 and CDR2: MNHGY, SAAAGT. Written as DNA, the CDR3 is TGTGCCAGCAGTAGCCTTAGCACAGGGGTCGGAGGCTATGGCTACACCTTC. It is translated as CASSSLSTGVGGYGYTF.

CDR3 bases: TGTGCCAGCAGATTACAGGGGGCGCTGGAGGAGACCCAGTACTTC. Its protein is CASRLQGALEETQYF. This chain joins TRBV11-3 and TRBJ2-5, with 9 bases lining up with TRBD1. Germline CDR1 SGHNT, CDR2 YENEEA. The CDR3 has 15 residues. After removal of 6 bases from V and 5 bases from J, the junction contained 10 bases not matched to a gene. Together with reference TRBV11-3 and TRBJ2-5, the CDR3 gives the full variable domain: EAGVVQSPRYKIIEKKQPVAFWCNPISGHNTLYWYLQNLGQGPELLIRYENEEAVDDSQLPKDRFSAERLKGVDSTLKIQPAELGDSAVYLCASRLQGALEETQYFGPGTRLLVL.

This clone has just one count. The chain joins TRBV19 to TRBJ1-1; the match to TRBD1 covers 7 bases. The ends lost 7 bases at V and 1 base at J; junction bases unmatched: 9. In germline, CDR1 is LNHDA, CDR2 SQIVND (reference sequence). CDR3 length: 15 amino acids. This CDR3 reads CASTPTGAGNTEAFF. Written as DNA, the CDR3 is TGTGCCAGTACCCCAACAGGGGCCGGGAACACTGAAGCTTTCTTT.

This clone is a singleton in its sample. The V and J genes are TRBV6-1 and TRBJ2-2, with 9 positions matching TRBD1. With V trimmed by 1 base and J by 7 bases, 7 bases remained unmatched. Germline CDR1 MNHNS, CDR2 SASEGT. This CDR3 region has 16 residues. CDR3 region: CASSEVRTGVGGELFF. CDR3 coding DNA: TGTGCCAGCAGTGAAGTTCGGACAGGGGTCGGCGGGGAGCTGTTTTTT.

The V call is TRBV10-2, the J call TRBJ1-5; D might be TRBD1 (5 bases). Germline assignment: CDR1 WSHSY and CDR2 SAAADI. The CDR3 has 15 residues. V shed 9 bases and J shed 8 bases, with 23 bases lying between them. The CDR3 sequence is CASTLGLGTGKPQHF. For the CDR3, the DNA is TGCGCCAGTACCTTAGGTTTGGGGACTGGGAAGCCCCAGCATTTT.

This sequence joins TRBV6-8 and TRBJ2-1; TRBD2 agrees at 11 bases. The V gene end was trimmed by 0 bases and the J gene end by 1 base; junction bases not matched to a gene: 2. Germline CDR1 and CDR2: MNHGY and SAAAGT. This CDR3 is 17 amino acids long. The CDR3 here is CASSYSVAGGSYNEQFF. In DNA form, the CDR3 reads TGTGCCAGCAGTTACTCGGTAGCGGGAGGGTCCTACAATGAGCAGTTCTTC.

The V gene is TRBV6-8, the J gene TRBJ2-7; 7 bases match TRBD1. The CDR3 covers 15 residues. Germline lookup yields CDR1 MNHGY and CDR2 SAAAGT. The ends lost 7 bases at V and 6 bases at J; junction bases unmatched: 15. CDR3 in amino acids: CASKNTRQGTGEQYF. In nucleotides, the CDR3 is TGTGCCAGCAAAAATACGAGACAGGGAACAGGCGAGCAGTACTTC.

The chain couples TRBV19 to TRBJ2-1, with D perhaps TRBD1 (6 bases). Germline assignment: CDR1 LNHDA and CDR2 SQIVND (reference sequence). V was trimmed by 1 base and J by 4 bases, leaving 11 bases between them. The CDR3 runs to 15 residues. The CDR3 sequence: CASSIGFGQYNEQFF. In DNA form, the CDR3 reads TGTGCCAGTAGTATAGGGTTTGGACAGTACAATGAGCAGTTCTTC.